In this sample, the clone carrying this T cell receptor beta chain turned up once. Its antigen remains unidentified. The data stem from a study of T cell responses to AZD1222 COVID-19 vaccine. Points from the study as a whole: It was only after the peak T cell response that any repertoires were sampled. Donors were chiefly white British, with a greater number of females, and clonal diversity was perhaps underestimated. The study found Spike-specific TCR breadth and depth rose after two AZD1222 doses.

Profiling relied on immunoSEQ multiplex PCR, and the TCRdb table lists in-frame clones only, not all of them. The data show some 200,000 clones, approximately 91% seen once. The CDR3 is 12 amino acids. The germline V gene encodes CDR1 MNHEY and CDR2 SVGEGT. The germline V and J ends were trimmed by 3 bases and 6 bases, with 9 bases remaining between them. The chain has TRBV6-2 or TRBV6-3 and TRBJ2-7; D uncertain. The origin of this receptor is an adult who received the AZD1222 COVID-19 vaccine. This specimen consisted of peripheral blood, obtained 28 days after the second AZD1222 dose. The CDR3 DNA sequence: TGTGCCAGCAGTTATATGCGGACCGAGCAGTACTTC. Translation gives CASSYMRTEQYF.